This T cell receptor (beta chain) was sequenced in a study of T-cell reconstitution after alpha-beta-depleted transplantation in children. V gave up 1 base and J gave up 1 base, with 11 bases separating them. In germline, CDR1 is SGHVS, CDR2 FQNEAQ. This CDR3 comprises 16 residues. Molecular barcoding with unique molecular identifiers was used for the TCRbeta library. TCRdb reprocessed the PCR reads via MiXCR and lists one record per CDR3 protein. The sample shows about 500,000 distinct CDR3 sequences, about 30% of them seen only once. The rearrangement uses TRBV7-8 and TRBJ1-5, with unresolved D. The specimen comprised PBMCs from the stem cell graft donor, sampled from the stem cell graft. This sequence was found in a human donor who donated a stem cell graft to a child with aplastic anemia. This CDR3 is CASSLGGWISNQPQHF. CDR3 bases: TGTGCCAGCAGCTTAGGTGGCTGGATAAGCAATCAGCCCCAGCATTTT.